This TCR beta chain was captured in a study of shared clonotypes between healthy human individuals (dated by TCRdb to the early 2020s). With regard to the full study: A couple of women and a few men aged 18 to 49 years were included in the cohort. Per donor, leukapheresis produced somewhere between about 0.9 and 9 billion PBMCs. For each donor, CD4 naive and CD4 memory were each given three plates, CD8 naive was given two plates, and CD8 memory was given one plate. To estimate repertoire size and how much clonotype sharing occurs between individuals, the study deeply sequenced the blood TCR repertoires of about 5 healthy adults. Libraries were prepared and TCR repertoires were sequenced by different laboratories using diverse techniques, in order to increase sequencing depth and limit assay-specific biases.

TCR CDR3 regions were amplified from genomic DNA by multiplex PCR using the deep immunoSEQ assay. Genomic DNA extracted from each cell subset was distributed evenly over all wells of several immunoSEQ 96-well plates, and each plate served as one replicate. For sorted subsets, 150 to 250 ng of genomic DNA, equivalent to 25,000 to 30,000 T cell genomes, went into each replicate PCR. The purified libraries were quantified using a Qubit 3.0 fluorometer, sized with a Bioanalyzer 2100, and then quantified again using the KAPA Library Quantification kit. A separate single-read 150-cycle Illumina NextSeq 550 flow cell was used to sequence each immunoSEQ 96-well plate. Turning to the authors' computational methods: The immunoSEQ output contained only junctional sequences without quality scores, so filtering could not match that applied to full-length reads. To assign V/J genes and CDR3, sequences were annotated against IMGT germline references using PyIR, a Python wrapper for IgBLAST v1.9. Any read was removed if the V/J assignment was weak (E-value above 1e-6), the CDR3 was missing, or the read contained stop codons, out-of-frame junctions, or ambiguous translated residues. A V3J clonotype was defined by an identical inferred V gene, J gene, and CDR3 amino acid sequence. To compute the percentage overlap between repertoires, the number of shared unique clonotypes was divided by the size of the smaller repertoire. Three approaches were used to assess repertoire richness: RTK rarefaction, the Chao1 estimator, and Recon v2.1 estimates of unobserved clonotypes. Generation probabilities for all TCRbeta clonotypes obtained by the gDNA method from several donors were computed using OLGA. TCRdb took this table from immuneACCESS and kept in-frame rearrangements with V and J called. Such tables lack part of the clones; where checked against another copy, unresolved V genes explain under half of the gap, and the rest is unexplained. V and J calls and clone size are as listed in that table; D and trimming were resolved from the DNA. The sample yields 550,000 to 850,000 clones; just under 75% were counted once. The ten largest clones take up approximately 1.8% of the sample.

Results and caveats for the whole study, not just this receptor: Compared with non-shared clonotypes, the clonotypes found in all four sorted-subset donors had higher generation probabilities. Incomplete sequencing was indicated by rarefaction of sorted-subset datasets, despite the large sequencing depth. The genetic and exposure-history diversity represented was limited by the small number of donors. Sharing across four donors was observed for around 5% of naive CD4, 3.5% of naive CD8, 2.3% of memory CD4, and around 0.4% of memory CD8 clonotypes. Based on pairwise subsampling, the degree of clonotype sharing among donors was expected to be affected by sequencing depth. Estimated clonotype richness was generally larger for naive than for memory subsets. Sampling was restricted to blood, and TCR repertoires in tissue are likely to differ from TCR repertoires in blood.

This clone showed up just once. There is no known antigen for this receptor. Base qualities were left out, and no much larger clone turns up one base away. The donors were healthy, HIV-negative adults with no recently reported acute infections or vaccinations. Every donor was a Caucasian adult living in Nashville, Tennessee, USA. CD4+ T cells were enriched by magnetic negative selection, after which naive cells were positively selected on CD45RA and the negative fraction was taken as the memory subset. After blood collection by leukapheresis, PBMCs were isolated using Ficoll-Histopaque density gradient centrifugation and then cryopreserved in the vapor phase of liquid nitrogen. Purity and quantity of every magnetically sorted T cell population were checked by analytical flow cytometry. From each sorted fraction, genomic DNA was isolated and quantified by UV absorbance on a Nanodrop 2000c. Spanning cysteine to phenylalanine, the CDR3 consists of 15 amino acids. Of all the DNA, just the CDR3 is kept, 45 bases in frame from base 1. Based on the germline V gene (reference sequence), the CDR1 and CDR2 sequences are MNHEY and SMNVEV. V and J lose 7 bases and 4 bases, and a span of 17 bases separates them.

This sequence uses TRBV27 and TRBJ2-1; TRBD2 might be the D gene, on 6 matching bases. This clonotype was sampled from a woman younger than 45 in good health. Sequencing used memory CD4+ T cells sorted from blood. Per the publication, the cell subset or site label means: CD45RA-negative fraction. CDR3 loop: CASTYRGLPYNEQFF. The DNA is TGTGCCAGCACGTACCGGGGACTGCCATACAATGAGCAGTTCTTC.